This T cell receptor beta chain was identified during a study of human T cells and chemical hapten exposure. Study-wide results and caveats: High-frequency TCRs, those above 1 in 1000, stayed the same after DPC sensitization.

This clonotype was counted ten times or more. The antigen remains unidentified. The V end lost 5 bases, the J end lost 5 bases, and 15 bases lay between the germline ends. The CDR3 is made up of 14 amino acids. Per the germline V gene, CDR1 is SEHNR and CDR2 is FQNEAQ (reference sequence). During construction of the library, unique molecular identifiers were attached to individual cDNA molecules for quantitative, reproducible TCR counting. Each CDR3 protein is one row after TCRdb ran MiXCR on the RACE reads. The table has tens of thousands of distinct CDR3 sequences, around 15% seen once; the top ten hold approximately 4.5%. Noted time point: pre-sensitization, week 0. Treatment indicated: therapeutic diphenylcyclopropenone sensitization with weekly scalp DPC.

This specimen consisted of whole blood, obtained in connection with sensitization to the hapten diphenylcyclopropenone (DPC). The chain joins TRBV7-9 to TRBJ1-1, with D hard to call. This sequence was found in a woman aged 50 to 60 with alopecia areata. Some clones in this sample may be carry-over from other donors' samples. In DNA, the CDR3 is TGTGCCAGCAGCCGTGGGCTCGGAGGGACTGAAGCTTTCTTT. Translated, it gives CASSRGLGGTEAFF.